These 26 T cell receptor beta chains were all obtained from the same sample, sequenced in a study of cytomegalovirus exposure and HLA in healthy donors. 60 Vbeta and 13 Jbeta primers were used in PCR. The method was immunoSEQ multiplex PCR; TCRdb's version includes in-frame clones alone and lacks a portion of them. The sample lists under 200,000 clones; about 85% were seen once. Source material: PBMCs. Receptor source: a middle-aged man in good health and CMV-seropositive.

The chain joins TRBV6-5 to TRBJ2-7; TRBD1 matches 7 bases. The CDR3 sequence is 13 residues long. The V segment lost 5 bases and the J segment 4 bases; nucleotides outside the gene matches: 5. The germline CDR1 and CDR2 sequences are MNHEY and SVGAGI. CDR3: CASSKTGFYEQYF. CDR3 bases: TGTGCCAGCAGTAAGACAGGGTTTTACGAGCAGTACTTC.

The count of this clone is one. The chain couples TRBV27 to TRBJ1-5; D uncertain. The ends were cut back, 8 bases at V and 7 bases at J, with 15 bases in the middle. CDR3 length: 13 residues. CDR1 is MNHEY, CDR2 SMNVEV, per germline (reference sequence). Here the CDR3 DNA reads TGTGCCAGCCGACGGACGTGGAGGCAGCCCCAGCATTTT. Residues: CASRRTWRQPQHF.

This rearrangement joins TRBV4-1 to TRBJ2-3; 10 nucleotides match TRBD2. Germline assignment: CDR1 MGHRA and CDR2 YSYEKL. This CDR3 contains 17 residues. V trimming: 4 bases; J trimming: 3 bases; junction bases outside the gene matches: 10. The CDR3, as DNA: TGCGCCAGCAGCCCTAACGGAGATAGCGGGGGGACAGATACGCAGTATTTT. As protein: CASSPNGDSGGTDTQYF.

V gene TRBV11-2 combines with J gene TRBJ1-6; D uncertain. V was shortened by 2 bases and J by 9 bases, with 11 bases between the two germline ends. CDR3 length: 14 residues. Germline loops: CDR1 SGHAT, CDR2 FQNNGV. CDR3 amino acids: CASSLPRSGSPLHF. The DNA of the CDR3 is TGTGCCAGCAGCTTACCTAGGTCGGGTTCACCCCTCCACTTT. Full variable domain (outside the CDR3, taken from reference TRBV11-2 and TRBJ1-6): EAGVAQSPRYKIIEKRQSVAFWCNPISGHATLYWYQQILGQGPKLLIQFQNNGVVDDSQLPKDRFSAERLKGVDSTLKIQPAKLEDSAVYLCASSLPRSGSPLHFGNGTRLTVT.

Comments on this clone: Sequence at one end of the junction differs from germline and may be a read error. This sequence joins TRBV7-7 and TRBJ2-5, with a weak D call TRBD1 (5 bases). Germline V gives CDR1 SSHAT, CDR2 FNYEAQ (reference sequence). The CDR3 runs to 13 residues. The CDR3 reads CASSSTGQETQYF. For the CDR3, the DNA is TGTGCTAGCAGCTCAACAGGACAAGAGACCCAGTACTTC.

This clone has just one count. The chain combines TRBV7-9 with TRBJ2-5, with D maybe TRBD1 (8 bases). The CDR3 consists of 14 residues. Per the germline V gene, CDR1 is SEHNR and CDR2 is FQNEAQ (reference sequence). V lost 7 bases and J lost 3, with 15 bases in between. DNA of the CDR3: TGTGCCAGCACCCACAGGGGGGGTGAAGAGACCCAGTACTTC. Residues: CASTHRGGEETQYF.

CDR3 nucleotide sequence: TGTGCCAGCAGTGAAACAATAGAGACCCAGTACTTC. This encodes CASSETIETQYF. The chain has TRBV2 and TRBJ2-5; D is unresolved. There are 12 residues in the CDR3. The germline CDR1 and CDR2 sequences are SNHLY and FYNNEI. Trimming cost V 2 bases and J 4 bases, with 5 bases left between them.

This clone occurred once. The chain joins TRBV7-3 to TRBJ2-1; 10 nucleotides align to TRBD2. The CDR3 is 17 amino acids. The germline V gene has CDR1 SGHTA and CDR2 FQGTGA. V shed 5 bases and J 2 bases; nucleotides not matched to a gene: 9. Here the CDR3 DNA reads TGTGCCAGCAGCCTCCTGATTAGCGGGGGGCCCTACAATGAGCAGTTCTTC. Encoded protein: CASSLLISGGPYNEQFF. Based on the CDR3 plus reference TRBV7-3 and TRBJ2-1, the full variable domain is GAGVSQTPSNKVTEKGKYVELRCDPISGHTALYWYRQSLGQGPEFLIYFQGTGAADDSGLPNDRFFAVRPEGSVSTLKIQRTERGDSAVYLCASSLLISGGPYNEQFFGPGTRLTVL.

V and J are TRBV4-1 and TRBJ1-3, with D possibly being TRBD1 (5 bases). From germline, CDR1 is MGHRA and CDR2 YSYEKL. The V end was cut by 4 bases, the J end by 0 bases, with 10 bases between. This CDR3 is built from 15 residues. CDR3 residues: CASSLGLLSGNTIYF. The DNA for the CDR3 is TGCGCCAGCAGCCTGGGACTCCTCTCTGGAAACACCATATATTTT.

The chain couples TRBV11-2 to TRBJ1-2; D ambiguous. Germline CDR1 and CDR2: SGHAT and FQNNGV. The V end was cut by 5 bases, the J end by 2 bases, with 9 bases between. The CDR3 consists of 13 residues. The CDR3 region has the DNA TGTGCCAGCAGCCCCCGAGGGAACTATGGCTACACCTTC. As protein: CASSPRGNYGYTF.

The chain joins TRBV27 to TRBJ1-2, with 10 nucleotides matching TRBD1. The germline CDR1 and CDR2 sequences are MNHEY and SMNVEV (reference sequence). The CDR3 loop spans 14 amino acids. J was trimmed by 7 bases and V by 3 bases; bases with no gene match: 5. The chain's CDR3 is CASSFRDRGPGYTF. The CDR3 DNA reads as TGTGCCAGCAGTTTCCGGGACAGGGGCCCTGGCTACACCTTC.

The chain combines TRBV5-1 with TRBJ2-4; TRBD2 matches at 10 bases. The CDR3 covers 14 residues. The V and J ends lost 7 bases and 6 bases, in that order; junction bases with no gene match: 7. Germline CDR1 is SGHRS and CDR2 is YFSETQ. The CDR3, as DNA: TGCGCCAGCGAAACTAGCGGGGCAACAAACATTCAGTACTTC. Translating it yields CASETSGATNIQYF.

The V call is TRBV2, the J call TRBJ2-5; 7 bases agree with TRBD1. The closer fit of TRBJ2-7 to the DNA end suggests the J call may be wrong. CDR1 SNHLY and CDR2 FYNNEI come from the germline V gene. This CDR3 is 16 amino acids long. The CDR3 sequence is CASRRQGGGYTYEQYF. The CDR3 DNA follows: TGTGCCAGCAGACGACAGGGCGGAGGTTACACCTACGAGCAGTACTTC.

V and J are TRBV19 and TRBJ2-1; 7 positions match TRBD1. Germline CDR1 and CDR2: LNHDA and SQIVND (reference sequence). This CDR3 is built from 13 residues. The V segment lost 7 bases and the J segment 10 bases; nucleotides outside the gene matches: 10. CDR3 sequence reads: CASTKRGLWEQFF. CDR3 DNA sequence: TGTGCCAGTACCAAAAGGGGGCTTTGGGAGCAGTTCTTC.

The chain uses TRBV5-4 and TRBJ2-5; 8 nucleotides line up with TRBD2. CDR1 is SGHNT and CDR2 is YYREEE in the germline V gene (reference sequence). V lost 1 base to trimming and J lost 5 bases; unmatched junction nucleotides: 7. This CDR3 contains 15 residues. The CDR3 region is CASSLRVAGSETQYF. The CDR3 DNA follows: TGTGCCAGCAGCTTGAGGGTAGCGGGAAGTGAGACCCAGTACTTC.

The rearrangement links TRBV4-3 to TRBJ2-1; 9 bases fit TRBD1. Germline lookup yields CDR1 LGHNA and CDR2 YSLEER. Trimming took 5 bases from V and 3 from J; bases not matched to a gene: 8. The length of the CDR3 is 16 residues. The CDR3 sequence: CASSSLTGGFYNEQFF. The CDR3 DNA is TGCGCCAGCAGCAGCCTCACAGGGGGCTTCTACAATGAGCAGTTCTTC.

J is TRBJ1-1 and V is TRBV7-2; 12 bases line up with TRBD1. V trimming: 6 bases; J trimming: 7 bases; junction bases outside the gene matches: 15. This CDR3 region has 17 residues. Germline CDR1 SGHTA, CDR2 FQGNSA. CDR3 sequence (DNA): TGTGCCAGCAGTCGAAGCCCGGGACAGGGGGCCCGGGATGAAGCTTTCTTT. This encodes CASSRSPGQGARDEAFF.

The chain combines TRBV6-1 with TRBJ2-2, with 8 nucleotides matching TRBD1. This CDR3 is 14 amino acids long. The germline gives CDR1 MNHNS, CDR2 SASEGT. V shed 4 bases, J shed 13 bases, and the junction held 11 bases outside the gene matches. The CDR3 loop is CASSAGTGQLGLFF. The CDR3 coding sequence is TGTGCCAGCAGTGCCGGGACAGGTCAACTGGGGCTGTTTTTT.

As DNA, the CDR3 is TGTGCCAGCAGTTACGACAGGGGAGGGGATGAGCAGTTCTTC. It translates to CASSYDRGGDEQFF. This sequence joins TRBV6-5 and TRBJ2-1; TRBD1 might be the D (8 bases). Trimming removed 2 bases at V and 8 bases at J, with 13 bases between. The CDR3 has 14 residues. The germline CDR1 and CDR2 sequences are MNHEY and SVGAGI.

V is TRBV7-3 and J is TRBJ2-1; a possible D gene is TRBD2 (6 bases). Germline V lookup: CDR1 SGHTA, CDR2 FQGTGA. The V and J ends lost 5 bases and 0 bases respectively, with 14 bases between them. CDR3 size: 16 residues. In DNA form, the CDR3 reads TGTGCCAGCAGCGCCCTCGGGACTCTCTCCTACAATGAGCAGTTCTTC. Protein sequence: CASSALGTLSYNEQFF. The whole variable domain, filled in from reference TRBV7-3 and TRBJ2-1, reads GAGVSQTPSNKVTEKGKYVELRCDPISGHTALYWYRQSLGQGPEFLIYFQGTGAADDSGLPNDRFFAVRPEGSVSTLKIQRTERGDSAVYLCASSALGTLSYNEQFFGPGTRLTVL.

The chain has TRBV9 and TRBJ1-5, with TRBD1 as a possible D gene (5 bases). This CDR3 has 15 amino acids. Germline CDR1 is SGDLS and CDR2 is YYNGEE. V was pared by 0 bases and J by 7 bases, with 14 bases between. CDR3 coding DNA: TGTGCCAGCAGCGTAGGGGCAGGGCCGGGCCAGCCCCAGCATTTT. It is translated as CASSVGAGPGQPQHF. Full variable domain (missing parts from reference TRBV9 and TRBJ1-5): DSGVTQTPKHLITATGQRVTLRCSPRSGDLSVYWYQQSLDQGLQFLIQYYNGEERAKGNILERFSAQQFPDLHSELNLSSLELGDSALYFCASSVGAGPGQPQHFGDGTRLSIL.

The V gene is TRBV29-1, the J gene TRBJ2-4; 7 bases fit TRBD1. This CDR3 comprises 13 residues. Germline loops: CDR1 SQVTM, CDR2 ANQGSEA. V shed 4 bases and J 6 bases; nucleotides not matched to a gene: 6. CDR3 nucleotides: TGCAGCGTTGTTAGGGACAGTTCAAACATTCAGTACTTC. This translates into CSVVRDSSNIQYF.

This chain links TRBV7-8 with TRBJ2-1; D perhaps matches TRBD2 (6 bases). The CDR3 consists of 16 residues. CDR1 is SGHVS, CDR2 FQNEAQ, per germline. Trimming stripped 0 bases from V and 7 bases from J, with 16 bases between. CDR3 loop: CASSLALGLMSNEQFF. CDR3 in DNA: TGTGCCAGCAGCTTAGCGCTGGGACTTATGAGTAATGAGCAGTTCTTC.

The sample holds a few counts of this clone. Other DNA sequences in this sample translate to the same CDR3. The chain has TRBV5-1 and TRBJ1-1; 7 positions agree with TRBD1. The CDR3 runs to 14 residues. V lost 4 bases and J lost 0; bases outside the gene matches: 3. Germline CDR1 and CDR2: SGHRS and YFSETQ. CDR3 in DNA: TGCGCCAGCAGCCCGACAGGGTTGAACACTGAAGCTTTCTTT. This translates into CASSPTGLNTEAFF.

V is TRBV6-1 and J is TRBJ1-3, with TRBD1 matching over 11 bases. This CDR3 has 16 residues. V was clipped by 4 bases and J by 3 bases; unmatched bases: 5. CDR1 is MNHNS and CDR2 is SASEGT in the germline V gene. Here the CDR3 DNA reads TGTGCCAGCAGTGGGAGGACAGGGGGCATTGGAAACACCATATATTTT. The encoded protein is CASSGRTGGIGNTIYF.

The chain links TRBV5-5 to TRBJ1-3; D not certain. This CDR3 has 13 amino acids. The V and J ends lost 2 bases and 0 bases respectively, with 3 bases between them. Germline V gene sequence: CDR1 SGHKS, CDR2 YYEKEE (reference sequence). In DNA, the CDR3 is TGTGCCAGCAGCTTCAGCTCTGGAAACACCATATATTTT. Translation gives CASSFSSGNTIYF. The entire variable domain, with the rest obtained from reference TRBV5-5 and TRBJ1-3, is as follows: DAGVTQSPTHLIKTRGQQVTLRCSPISGHKSVSWYQQVLGQGPQFIFQYYEKEERGRGNFPDRFSARQFPNYSSELNVNALLLGDSALYLCASSFSSGNTIYFGEGSWLTVV.